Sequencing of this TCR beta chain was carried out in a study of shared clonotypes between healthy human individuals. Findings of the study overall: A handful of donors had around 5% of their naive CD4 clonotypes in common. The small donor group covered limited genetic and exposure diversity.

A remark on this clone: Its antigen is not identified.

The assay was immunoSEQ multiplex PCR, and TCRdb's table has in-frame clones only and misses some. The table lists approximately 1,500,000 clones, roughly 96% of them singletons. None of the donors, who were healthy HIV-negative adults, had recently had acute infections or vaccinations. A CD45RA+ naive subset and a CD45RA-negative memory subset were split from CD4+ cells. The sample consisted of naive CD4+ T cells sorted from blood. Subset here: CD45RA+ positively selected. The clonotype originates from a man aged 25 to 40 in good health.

The CDR3, as DNA: TGTGCCAGCAGCTTTTTAGCGGGAGGAGAGACCCAGTACTTC. It encodes CASSFLAGGETQYF. The chain has TRBV7-9 and TRBJ2-5; 10 nucleotides match TRBD2. The V gene's germline CDR1 is SEHNR and CDR2 FQNEAQ (reference sequence). Germline trimming cut 3 bases from V and 4 bases from J; bases unmatched to any gene: 2. This CDR3 is 14 amino acids long.